This T cell receptor beta chain was retrieved from a study of blood T cell repertoires in COVID-19. Study overall: Whether acute or convalescent, the COVID-19 samples came from the United States, Italy and Spain. PBMCs, B-cell-depleted T cells, or T cells provided the cDNA or gDNA that made up the material.

Original handling: Nucleated cell counts were estimated from reference gene primer amplification. Repertoires were generated with immunoSEQ multiplex PCR, while TCRdb's copy carries only in-frame clones and drops some. From that table come the V and J calls and clone size; the DNA was used to work out D and trimming. This table holds some 170,000 clones, approximately 80% found once. Recruited during active infection, patients (from Seattle) were subsequently followed longitudinally. Germline CDR1 SGHRS, CDR2 YFSETQ. The J segment lost 3 bases and the V segment lost 5 bases, leaving 4 bases of the junction unmatched. The CDR3 is 14 residues long.

Sequenced: peripheral blood. The clonotype originates from a woman in her 40s with COVID-19, enrolled during active disease. The chain carries TRBV5-1 and TRBJ1-2; 10 positions agree with TRBD1. CDR3 sequence: CASSRGQGDYGYTF. The DNA for the CDR3 is TGCGCCAGCAGTCGAGGACAGGGGGACTATGGCTACACCTTC.